This TCR beta chain was identified during a study of blood T cell repertoires in COVID-19. Per the original methods: It was from reference gene primer amplification that nucleated cell counts were estimated. TCRdb keeps only in-frame clones here, not all; method: immunoSEQ multiplex PCR. Clone size and V and J calls were adopted from that table, with D and trimming inferred from the DNA. The table records roughly 350,000 clones, approximately 90% of them present only once. This clone occurred a few times. Germline V gives CDR1 SEHNR, CDR2 FQNEAQ (reference sequence). V was clipped by 2 bases and J by 5 bases, with 15 bases between them. This CDR3 region has 16 residues.

Sequences were obtained from peripheral blood. J is TRBJ1-4 and V is TRBV7-9, with D tentatively TRBD1 (5 bases). The TCR was taken from a woman aged 50 to 65 with active or convalescent COVID-19. The CDR3 region has the DNA TGTGCCAGCAGCTTAAGTAGTCAGGGAAGAAATGAAAAACTGTTTTTT. Encoded protein: CASSLSSQGRNEKLFF.